A selection of T cell receptor beta chains follows, all from one sample in a study of blood T cell repertoires in COVID-19. Clones were sequenced by immunoSEQ multiplex PCR, and TCRdb holds only the in-frame ones, with some missing. The repertoire has 130,000 to 150,000 clones, around 87% of them found once; the top ten carry approximately 3%. The specimen sequenced was peripheral blood. The receptor source for this set is an older woman with active COVID-19. Each CDR3 is given with its conserved first and last residue. The order of the fields is D gene, clone size, J gene, V gene, CDR3 DNA, CDR3 protein. The D gene is left open where the match is weak. Size tells how often a clone was seen (once, few, many) or the class of an expanded clone, and some rows leave it out.

D: TRBD2; size: .; J: TRBJ2-2; V: TRBV4-2; DNA: TGTGCCAGCACCCAGCCGGCGGGAGGTAACACCGGGGAGCTGTTTTTT; CDR3: CASTQPAGGNTGELFF
D: TRBD1; size: .; J: TRBJ2-7; V: TRBV6-5; DNA: TGTGCCAGCACCCCCAACAGGGGGCTCGAGCAGTACTTC; CDR3: CASTPNRGLEQYF
D: TRBD2; size: once; J: TRBJ2-1; V: TRBV27; DNA: TGTGCCAGCAGTTTAGGGACTAGCGGGAGGGCCGGGCAGTTCTTC; CDR3: CASSLGTSGRAGQFF
D: .; size: .; J: TRBJ2-1; V: TRBV12-5; DNA: TGTGCTAGTGGTTTGGAGCACCGCAATGAGCAGTTCTTC; CDR3: CASGLEHRNEQFF
D: .; size: .; J: TRBJ2-3; V: TRBV4-3; DNA: TGCGCCAGCAGCCAAGCGGCTAGCGGCACAGATACGCAGTATTTT; CDR3: CASSQAASGTDTQYF
D: TRBD2; size: .; J: TRBJ2-7; V: TRBV27; DNA: TGTGCCAGCAGTGTTAGCGGGAGAGTCTACGAGCAGTACTTC; CDR3: CASSVSGRVYEQYF
D: .; size: .; J: TRBJ2-3; V: TRBV28; DNA: TGTGCCAGCAGTTTAAGTAGGAGCTGGGGCACAGATACGCAGTATTTT; CDR3: CASSLSRSWGTDTQYF
D: .; size: .; J: TRBJ2-7; V: TRBV11-2; DNA: TGTGCCAGCAGCTTACAATTAGGAGGAGGCTACGAGCAGTACTTC; CDR3: CASSLQLGGGYEQYF
D: TRBD1; size: .; J: TRBJ1-1; V: TRBV19; DNA: TGTGCCAGTAGTAGACAGGGGGAGACTGAAGCTTTCTTT; CDR3: CASSRQGETEAFF
D: TRBD2; size: once; J: TRBJ2-7; V: TRBV10-3; DNA: TGTGCCATCAGTGAGTTTATGCCGGGACTAGCATCTGGGGGCCGGGAAAATTACGAGCAGTACTTC; CDR3: CAISEFMPGLASGGRENYEQYF
D: TRBD1; size: .; J: TRBJ2-1; V: TRBV27; DNA: TGTGCCAGCTCCCGAATAGGGGGCCGACTCTACAATGAGCAGTTCTTC; CDR3: CASSRIGGRLYNEQFF
D: TRBD1; size: once; J: TRBJ2-7; V: TRBV15; DNA: TGTGCCACCAGCAGACCCGGGACAGGGATAGAGCAGTACTTC; CDR3: CATSRPGTGIEQYF
D: TRBD1; size: once; J: TRBJ2-7; V: TRBV18; DNA: TGTGCCAGCTCACCCTCGACAGGGGTTGGGTACGAGCAGTACTTC; CDR3: CASSPSTGVGYEQYF
D: .; size: .; J: TRBJ1-4; V: TRBV7-8; DNA: TGTGCCAGCAGCTTAGGGGTAGGGGGAGAAAAACTGTTTTTT; CDR3: CASSLGVGGEKLFF
D: TRBD2; size: .; J: TRBJ2-1; V: TRBV7-3; DNA: TGTGCCAGCAGCTTATGGGAGGGCCCCTACAATGAGCAGTTCTTC; CDR3: CASSLWEGPYNEQFF
D: .; size: .; J: TRBJ2-3; V: TRBV7-2; DNA: TGTGCCAGCAGCCCCCTTAGCACAGATACGCAGTATTTT; CDR3: CASSPLSTDTQYF
D: TRBD2; size: once; J: TRBJ2-1; V: TRBV3-1/TRBV3-2; DNA: TGTGCCAGCAGCCAAGTGGCTAGCGGGAGGGCCGTTAGTGAGCAGTTCTTC; CDR3: CASSQVASGRAVSEQFF
D: .; size: .; J: TRBJ1-4; V: TRBV5-1; DNA: TGCGCCAGCAGCTTGTCGTGGGGCGCTAATGAAAAACTGTTTTTT; CDR3: CASSLSWGANEKLFF
D: .; size: .; J: TRBJ2-1; V: TRBV4-1; DNA: TGCGCCAGCAGCCAAGGGTCTAGCCTTGAATACAATGAGCAGTTCTTC; CDR3: CASSQGSSLEYNEQFF
D: .; size: .; J: TRBJ2-3; V: TRBV7-6; DNA: TGTGCCAGCAGCTTAGGGGCAACGGTTCGCACAGATACGCAGTATTTT; CDR3: CASSLGATVRTDTQYF
D: .; size: .; J: TRBJ1-6; V: TRBV18; DNA: TGTGCCAGCTCACTAACGGGACAATATAATTCACCCCTCCACTTT; CDR3: CASSLTGQYNSPLHF
D: .; size: .; J: TRBJ2-3; V: TRBV3-1/TRBV3-2; DNA: TGTGCCAGCAGCCAAGCGGGAGCAGATACGCAGTATTTT; CDR3: CASSQAGADTQYF
D: TRBD2; size: once; J: TRBJ2-7; V: TRBV28; DNA: TGTGCCAGCAGCCCTACTCGACTAGCGGGATCCTACGAGCAGTACTTC; CDR3: CASSPTRLAGSYEQYF
D: .; size: .; J: TRBJ2-5; V: TRBV5-1; DNA: TGCGCCAGCAGCCTAGCGACAATAGAGACCCAGTACTTC; CDR3: CASSLATIETQYF
D: TRBD1; size: .; J: TRBJ2-7; V: TRBV19; DNA: TGTGCCAGTAAGAGAGGACAGGGTGTATACGAGCAGTACTTC; CDR3: CASKRGQGVYEQYF
D: TRBD2; size: .; J: TRBJ2-2; V: TRBV28; DNA: TGTGCCAGCAGTTCCCTAGTAGGGGCTAGCGGGAGGGAGCTGTTTTTT; CDR3: CASSSLVGASGRELFF
D: .; size: .; J: TRBJ2-1; V: TRBV5-4; DNA: TGTGCCAGCAGCTCCGGTCCGGGGAGCTCCTACAATGAGCAGTTCTTC; CDR3: CASSSGPGSSYNEQFF
D: TRBD1; size: once; J: TRBJ1-6; V: TRBV4-2; DNA: TGTGCCAGCAGCCGCATTGTCCAGGGGGCGACTCCCTATTCACCCCTCCACTTT; CDR3: CASSRIVQGATPYSPLHF
D: .; size: .; J: TRBJ1-6; V: TRBV4-2; DNA: TGTGCCAGCAGCCTCCCGGGGAATGCCTATTCACCCCTCCACTTT; CDR3: CASSLPGNAYSPLHF
D: TRBD1; size: .; J: TRBJ2-1; V: TRBV19; DNA: TGTGCCAGCTCGAGTGGCGGGACAGGGGGCAATGAGCAGTTCTTC; CDR3: CASSSGGTGGNEQFF
D: .; size: .; J: TRBJ1-4; V: TRBV6-4; DNA: TGTGCCAGCTCTTTTAAACTGTTTTTT; CDR3: CASSFKLFF
D: .; size: .; J: TRBJ2-1; V: TRBV27; DNA: TGTGCCAGCAGTCCTCGGACAGCTGGTGAGCAGTTCTTC; CDR3: CASSPRTAGEQFF
D: .; size: .; J: TRBJ1-1; V: TRBV6-5; DNA: TGTGCCAGCAGTTACTCGGGGGGAAGCACTGAAGCTTTCTTT; CDR3: CASSYSGGSTEAFF
D: TRBD1; size: .; J: TRBJ1-2; V: TRBV12-3/TRBV12-4; DNA: TGTGCCAGCAGAAGGGGACAGGAGGGGGGCTACACCTTC; CDR3: CASRRGQEGGYTF
D: TRBD2; size: .; J: TRBJ2-1; V: TRBV23-1; DNA: TGCGCCCTCCCTCGGGCCCGTGCGGGGGGGTATGAGCAGTTCTTC; CDR3: CALPRARAGGYEQFF
D: .; size: few; J: TRBJ1-6; V: TRBV19; DNA: TGTGCCAGTAGTATCCAACAGGACAACCTATATTCACCCCTCCACTTT; CDR3: CASSIQQDNLYSPLHF
D: TRBD1; size: .; J: TRBJ2-7; V: TRBV12-3/TRBV12-4; DNA: TGTGCCAGCAGGACCGGGACAGAGTACGAGCAGTACTTC; CDR3: CASRTGTEYEQYF
D: TRBD2; size: .; J: TRBJ2-1; V: TRBV7-2; DNA: TGTGCCAGCAGTCGGACTAGCGGGATCTCCTACAATGAGCAGTTCTTC; CDR3: CASSRTSGISYNEQFF
D: .; size: few; J: TRBJ2-7; V: TRBV7-9; DNA: TGTGCCAGCAGCCGTACCGGGTCCTCCTACGAGCAGTACTTC; CDR3: CASSRTGSSYEQYF
D: .; size: .; J: TRBJ2-1; V: TRBV28; DNA: TGTGCCAGCAGTTTTGGGGGGGCGCGGAAGCACAATGAGCAGTTCTTC; CDR3: CASSFGGARKHNEQFF
D: TRBD1; size: .; J: TRBJ1-3; V: TRBV4-2; DNA: TGTGCCAGCAGTCAGGACAGGGCTGGAAACACCATATATTTT; CDR3: CASSQDRAGNTIYF
D: .; size: .; J: TRBJ2-2; V: TRBV12-3/TRBV12-4; DNA: TGTGCCAGCAGTCCACATCCCGGGGAGCTGTTTTTT; CDR3: CASSPHPGELFF